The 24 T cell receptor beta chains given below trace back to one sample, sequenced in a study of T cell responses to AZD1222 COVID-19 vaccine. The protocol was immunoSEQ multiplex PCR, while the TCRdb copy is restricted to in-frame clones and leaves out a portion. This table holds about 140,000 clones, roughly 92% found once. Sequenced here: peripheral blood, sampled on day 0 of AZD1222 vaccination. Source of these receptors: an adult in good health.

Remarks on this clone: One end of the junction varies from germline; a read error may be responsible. CDR3 protein: CASNQILHSPLHF. The CDR3 coding sequence is TGTGCCAGCAACCAAATCCTCCATTCACCCCTCCACTTT. This chain joins TRBV3-1 (or the pseudogene TRBV3-2) and TRBJ1-6; no clear D. Germline V gives CDR1 LGHDT, CDR2 YNNKEL (reference sequence). There are 13 residues in the CDR3.

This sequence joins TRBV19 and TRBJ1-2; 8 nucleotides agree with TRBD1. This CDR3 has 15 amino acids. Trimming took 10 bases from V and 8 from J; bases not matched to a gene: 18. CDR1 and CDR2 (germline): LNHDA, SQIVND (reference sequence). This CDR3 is CATTTRDRKMGGYTF. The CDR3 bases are TGTGCCACCACAACCCGGGACAGGAAAATGGGGGGCTACACCTTC.

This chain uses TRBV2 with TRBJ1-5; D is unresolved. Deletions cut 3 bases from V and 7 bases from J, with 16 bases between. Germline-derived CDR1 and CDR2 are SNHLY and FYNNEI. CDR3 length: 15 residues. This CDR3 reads CASSDRQARWQPQHF. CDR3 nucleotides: TGTGCCAGCAGTGATCGTCAGGCGAGATGGCAGCCCCAGCATTTT.

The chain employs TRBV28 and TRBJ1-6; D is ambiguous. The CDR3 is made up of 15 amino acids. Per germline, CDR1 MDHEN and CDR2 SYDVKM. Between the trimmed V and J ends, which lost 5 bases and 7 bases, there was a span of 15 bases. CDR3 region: CASSPIGRGNSPLHF. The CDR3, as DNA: TGTGCCAGCAGTCCAATCGGACGGGGAAATTCACCCCTCCACTTT.

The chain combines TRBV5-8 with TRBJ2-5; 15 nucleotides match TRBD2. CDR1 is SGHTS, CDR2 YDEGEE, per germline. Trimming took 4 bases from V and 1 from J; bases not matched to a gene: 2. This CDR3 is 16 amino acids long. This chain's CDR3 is CASSRGLAGGQETQYF. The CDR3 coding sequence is TGTGCCAGCAGCAGGGGACTAGCGGGGGGCCAAGAGACCCAGTACTTC.

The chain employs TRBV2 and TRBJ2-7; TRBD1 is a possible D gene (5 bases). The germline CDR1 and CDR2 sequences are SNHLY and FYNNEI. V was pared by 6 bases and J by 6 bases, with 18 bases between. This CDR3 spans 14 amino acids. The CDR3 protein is CASSSARQGLEQYF. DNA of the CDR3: TGTGCCAGCAGCTCAGCCAGGCAGGGCCTCGAGCAGTACTTC. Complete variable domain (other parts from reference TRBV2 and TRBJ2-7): EPEVTQTPSHQVTQMGQEVILRCVPISNHLYFYWYRQILGQKVEFLVSFYNNEISEKSEIFDDQFSVERPDGSNFTLKIRSTKLEDSAMYFCASSSARQGLEQYFGPGTRLTVT.

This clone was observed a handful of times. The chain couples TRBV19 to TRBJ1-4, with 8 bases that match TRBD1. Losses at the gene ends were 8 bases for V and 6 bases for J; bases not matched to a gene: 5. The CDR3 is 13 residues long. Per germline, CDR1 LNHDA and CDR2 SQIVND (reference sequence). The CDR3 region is CASYRQGYEKLFF. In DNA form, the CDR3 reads TGTGCCAGTTACAGACAGGGGTATGAAAAACTGTTTTTT. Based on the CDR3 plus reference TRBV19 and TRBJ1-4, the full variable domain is DGGITQSPKYLFRKEGQNVTLSCEQNLNHDAMYWYRQDPGQGLRLIYYSQIVNDFQKGDIAEGYSVSREKKESFPLTVTSAQKNPTAFYLCASYRQGYEKLFFGSGTQLSVL.

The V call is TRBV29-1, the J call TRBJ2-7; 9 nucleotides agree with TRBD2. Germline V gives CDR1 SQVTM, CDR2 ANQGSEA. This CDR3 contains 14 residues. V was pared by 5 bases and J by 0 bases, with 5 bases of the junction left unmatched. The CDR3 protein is CSVSGLAYSYEQYF. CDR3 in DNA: TGCAGCGTTTCGGGACTAGCCTACTCCTACGAGCAGTACTTC.

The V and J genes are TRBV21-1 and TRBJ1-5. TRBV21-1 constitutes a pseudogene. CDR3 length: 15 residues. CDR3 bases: TGTGCCAGCAGCAAGCATTCCGGCAGCAATCAGCCCCAGCATTTT. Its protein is CASSKHSGSNQPQHF.

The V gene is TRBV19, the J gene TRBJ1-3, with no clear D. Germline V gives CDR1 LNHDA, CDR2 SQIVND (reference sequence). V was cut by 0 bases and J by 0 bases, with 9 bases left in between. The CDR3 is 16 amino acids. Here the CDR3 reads CASSIDQRSSGNTIYF. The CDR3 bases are TGTGCCAGTAGTATAGATCAGAGAAGCTCTGGAAACACCATATATTTT.

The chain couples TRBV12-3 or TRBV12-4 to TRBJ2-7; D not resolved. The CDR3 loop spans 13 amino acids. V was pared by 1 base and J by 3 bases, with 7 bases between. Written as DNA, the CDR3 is TGTGCCAGCAGTTTAGACAGATTCTACGAGCAGTACTTC. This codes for CASSLDRFYEQYF.

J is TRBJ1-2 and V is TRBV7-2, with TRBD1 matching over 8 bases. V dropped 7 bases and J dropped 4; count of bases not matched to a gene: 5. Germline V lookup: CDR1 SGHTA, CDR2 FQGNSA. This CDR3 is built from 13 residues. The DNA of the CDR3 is TGTGCCAGCACGCCGGGACAGGTCTATGGCTACACCTTC. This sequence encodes CASTPGQVYGYTF. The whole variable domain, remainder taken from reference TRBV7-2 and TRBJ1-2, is GAGVSQSPSNKVTEKGKDVELRCDPISGHTALYWYRQSLGQGLEFLIYFQGNSAPDKSGLPSDRFSAERTGGSVSTLTIQRTQQEDSAVYLCASTPGQVYGYTFGSGTRLTVV.

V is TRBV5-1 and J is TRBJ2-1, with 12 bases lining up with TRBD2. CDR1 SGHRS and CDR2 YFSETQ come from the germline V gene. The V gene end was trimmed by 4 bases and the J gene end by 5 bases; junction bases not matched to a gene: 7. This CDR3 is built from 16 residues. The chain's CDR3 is CASSRILAGGDNEQFF. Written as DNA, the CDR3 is TGCGCCAGCAGCCGCATACTAGCGGGGGGTGACAATGAGCAGTTCTTC.

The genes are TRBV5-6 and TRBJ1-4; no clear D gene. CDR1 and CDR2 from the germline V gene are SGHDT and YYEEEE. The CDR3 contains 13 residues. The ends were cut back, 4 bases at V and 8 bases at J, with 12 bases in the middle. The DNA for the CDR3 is TGTGCCAGCAGCCCTCGTCGGAGGGAAAAACTGTTTTTT. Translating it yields CASSPRRREKLFF. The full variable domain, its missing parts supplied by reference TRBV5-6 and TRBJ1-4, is DAGVTQSPTHLIKTRGQQVTLRCSPKSGHDTVSWYQQALGQGPQFIFQYYEEEERQRGNFPDRFSGHQFPNYSSELNVNALLLGDSALYLCASSPRRREKLFFGSGTQLSVL.

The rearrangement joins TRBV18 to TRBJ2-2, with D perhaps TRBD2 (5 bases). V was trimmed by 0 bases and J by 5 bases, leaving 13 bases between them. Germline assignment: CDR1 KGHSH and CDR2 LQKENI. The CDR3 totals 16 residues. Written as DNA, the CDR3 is TGTGCCAGCTCACCACCGGGCCTAGCTGTGACCGGGGAGCTGTTTTTT. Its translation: CASSPPGLAVTGELFF.

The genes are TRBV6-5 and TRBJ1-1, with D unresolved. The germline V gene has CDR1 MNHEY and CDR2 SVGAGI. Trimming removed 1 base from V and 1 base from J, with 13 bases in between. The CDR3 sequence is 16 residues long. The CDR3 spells CASSYFPESSNTEAFF. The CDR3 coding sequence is TGTGCCAGCAGTTACTTCCCGGAGAGTTCGAACACTGAAGCTTTCTTT.

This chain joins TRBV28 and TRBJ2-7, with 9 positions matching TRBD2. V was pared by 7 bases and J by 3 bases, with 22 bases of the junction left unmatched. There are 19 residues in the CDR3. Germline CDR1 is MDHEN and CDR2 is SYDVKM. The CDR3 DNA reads TGTGCCAGCACCCCGGGACCGGAATATGGACTAGCGAGGCACTACGAGCAGTACTTC. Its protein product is CASTPGPEYGLARHYEQYF.

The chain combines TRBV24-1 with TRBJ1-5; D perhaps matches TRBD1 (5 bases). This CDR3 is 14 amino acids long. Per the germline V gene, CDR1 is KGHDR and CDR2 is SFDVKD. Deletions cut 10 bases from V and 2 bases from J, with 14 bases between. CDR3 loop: CATRPGRGNQPQHF. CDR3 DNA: TGTGCCACAAGGCCAGGGAGAGGCAATCAGCCCCAGCATTTT.

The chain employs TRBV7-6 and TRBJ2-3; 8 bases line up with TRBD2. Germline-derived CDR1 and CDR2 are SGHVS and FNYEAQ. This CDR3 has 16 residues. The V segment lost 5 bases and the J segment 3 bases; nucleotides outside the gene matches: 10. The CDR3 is CASSNDPGTSTDTQYF. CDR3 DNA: TGTGCCAGCAGCAACGACCCCGGGACTAGTACAGATACGCAGTATTTT.

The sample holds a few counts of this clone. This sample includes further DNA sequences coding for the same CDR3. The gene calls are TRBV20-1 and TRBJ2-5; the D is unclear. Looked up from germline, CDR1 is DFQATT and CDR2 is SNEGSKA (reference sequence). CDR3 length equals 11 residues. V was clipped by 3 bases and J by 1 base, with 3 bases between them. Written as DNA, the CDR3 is TGCAGTGCTAGGGGCCAAGAGACCCAGTACTTC. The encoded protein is CSARGQETQYF.

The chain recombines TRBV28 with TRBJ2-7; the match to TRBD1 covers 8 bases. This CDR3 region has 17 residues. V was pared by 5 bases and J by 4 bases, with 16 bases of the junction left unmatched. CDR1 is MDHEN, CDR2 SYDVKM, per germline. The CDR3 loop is CASSPSPGTGRLYEQYF. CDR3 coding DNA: TGTGCCAGCAGTCCATCACCCGGGACAGGTCGGTTATACGAGCAGTACTTC.

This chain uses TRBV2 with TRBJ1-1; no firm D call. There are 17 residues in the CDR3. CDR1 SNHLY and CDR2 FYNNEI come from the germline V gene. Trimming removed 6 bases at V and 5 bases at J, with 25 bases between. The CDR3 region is CASREVLVGPGRTEAFF. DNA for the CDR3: TGTGCCAGCAGGGAGGTTTTGGTTGGCCCGGGGAGGACTGAAGCTTTCTTT.

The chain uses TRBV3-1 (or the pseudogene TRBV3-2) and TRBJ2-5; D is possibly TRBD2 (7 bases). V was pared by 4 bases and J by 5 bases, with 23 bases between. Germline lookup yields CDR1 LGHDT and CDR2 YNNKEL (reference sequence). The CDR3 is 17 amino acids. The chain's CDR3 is CASSLPGGTTHSETQYF. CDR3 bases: TGTGCCAGCAGCCTGCCCGGGGGGACAACCCATTCGGAGACCCAGTACTTC.

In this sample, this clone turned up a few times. In nucleotides, the CDR3 is TGTGCCAGCAGTCGTCCGGGACAGGGAAATGAAAAACTGTTTTTT. Amino acid sequence: CASSRPGQGNEKLFF. The chain uses TRBV2 and TRBJ1-4; TRBD1 agrees at 9 bases. This CDR3 comprises 15 residues. V dropped 5 bases and J dropped 5; count of bases not matched to a gene: 6. Germline V CDR1 and CDR2: SNHLY, FYNNEI.